These 21 T cell receptor beta chains came from one sample sequenced in a study of blood T cell repertoires in COVID-19. The repertoire was sequenced with immunoSEQ multiplex PCR; TCRdb's copy has only in-frame clones and lacks some. The sample comprises 290,000 or so clones, around 91% of which are singletons, and around 4.3% rests with the top ten. The sample comprised PBMCs or T cells enriched from blood (not recorded which). These TCRs come from a young woman with acute COVID-19.

V gene TRBV24-1 combines with J gene TRBJ2-1; 7 bases line up with TRBD1. V was pared by 0 bases and J by 2 bases, with 3 bases of the junction left unmatched. This CDR3 contains 16 residues. Germline assignment: CDR1 KGHDR and CDR2 SFDVKD. This CDR3 is CATSDLNRGPYNEQFF. CDR3 sequence (DNA): TGTGCCACCAGTGATTTGAACAGGGGACCCTACAATGAGCAGTTCTTC.

This rearrangement joins TRBV24-1 to TRBJ2-1; D ambiguous. Germline V gives CDR1 KGHDR, CDR2 SFDVKD. The CDR3 covers 15 residues. Between the trimmed V and J ends, which lost 0 bases and 8 bases, there was a span of 13 bases. The CDR3 protein is CATSDLASGAHEQFF. The CDR3 DNA is TGTGCCACCAGTGATTTGGCCTCCGGAGCGCATGAGCAGTTCTTC.

This rearrangement joins TRBV11-2 to TRBJ1-1, with no clear D. This CDR3 spans 12 amino acids. Germline CDR1 and CDR2: SGHAT and FQNNGV. Deletions cut 3 bases from V and 2 bases from J, with 4 bases between. CDR3 residues: CASSFINTEAFF. The CDR3 DNA is TGTGCCAGCAGCTTTATCAACACTGAAGCTTTCTTT.

The chain couples TRBV3-1 (or the pseudogene TRBV3-2) to TRBJ1-2; TRBD1 matches 8 bases. The CDR3 runs to 14 residues. Trimming cost V 4 bases and J 5 bases; bases outside gene matches: 6. In germline, CDR1 is LGHDT, CDR2 YNNKEL (reference sequence). Written as DNA, the CDR3 is TGTGCCAGCAGCCTGCAGGGGGCCTATTATGGCTACACCTTC. Translating gives CASSLQGAYYGYTF.

The chain joins TRBV2 to TRBJ1-5; D gene ambiguous. Deletions cut 0 bases from V and 5 bases from J, with 5 bases between. Germline V gene lookup returns CDR1 SNHLY and CDR2 FYNNEI. The CDR3 runs to 13 residues. The CDR3 DNA reads TGTGCCAGCAGTGAAGCGCGGGATCAGCCCCAGCATTTT. Translation gives CASSEARDQPQHF.

This chain links TRBV7-9 with TRBJ2-7; D call uncertain. Trimming stripped 5 bases from V and 1 base from J, with 3 bases between. Germline assignment: CDR1 SEHNR and CDR2 FQNEAQ (reference sequence). The CDR3 has 11 amino acids. CDR3 sequence reads: CASSRSYEQYF. The CDR3 DNA reads TGTGCCAGCAGCCGGTCCTACGAGCAGTACTTC. The variable domain in full, with the rest retrieved from reference TRBV7-9 and TRBJ2-7, is DTGVSQNPRHKITKRGQNVTFRCDPISEHNRLYWYRQTLGQGPEFLTYFQNEAQLEKSRLLSDRFSAERPKGSFSTLEIQRTEQGDSAMYLCASSRSYEQYFGPGTRLTVT.

J is TRBJ1-3 and V is TRBV6-5; 8 bases are shared with TRBD1. Trimming removed 2 bases from V and 1 base from J; junction bases left unmatched: 4. Germline V gives CDR1 MNHEY, CDR2 SVGAGI. The CDR3 runs 16 residues. CDR3 sequence: CASSYDDRGSGNTIYF. CDR3 in DNA: TGTGCCAGCAGTTACGACGACAGGGGTTCTGGAAACACCATATATTTT.

The V gene is TRBV28, the J gene TRBJ1-5, with no clear D. Trimming left V 7 bases short and J 7 bases short, with 17 bases between. This CDR3 region has 14 residues. The germline gives CDR1 MDHEN, CDR2 SYDVKM. The CDR3 is CASTPAGNGQPQHF. CDR3 sequence (DNA): TGTGCCAGCACCCCCGCGGGGAACGGACAGCCCCAGCATTTT.

The genes are TRBV27 and TRBJ2-7; D is possibly TRBD1 (5 bases). V lost 5 bases and J lost 6, with 17 bases in between. This CDR3 region has 14 residues. Germline assignment: CDR1 MNHEY and CDR2 SMNVEV (reference sequence). The CDR3 sequence is CASSLGADEREQYF. CDR3 nucleotides: TGTGCCAGCAGTCTAGGGGCCGACGAGCGCGAGCAGTACTTC.

The chain links TRBV12-3 or TRBV12-4 to TRBJ2-5, with a tentative D call TRBD2 (6 bases). V lost 6 bases, J lost 10 bases, and 15 bases lay in between. This CDR3 region has 12 residues. CDR3 amino acids: CASRESGGGQYF. CDR3 nucleotide sequence: TGTGCCAGCAGGGAGTCCGGGGGAGGCCAGTACTTC.

The genes are TRBV19 and TRBJ1-1; D may be TRBD1 (5 bases). The CDR3 sequence is 13 residues long. The germline V gene encodes CDR1 LNHDA and CDR2 SQIVND (reference sequence). The V end was cut by 7 bases, the J end by 1 base, with 10 bases between. The CDR3 spells CASKGLPNTEAFF. The CDR3 nucleotides read TGTGCCAGTAAGGGACTCCCGAACACTGAAGCTTTCTTT. Combining the CDR3 with reference TRBV19 and TRBJ1-1 gives the whole variable domain DGGITQSPKYLFRKEGQNVTLSCEQNLNHDAMYWYRQDPGQGLRLIYYSQIVNDFQKGDIAEGYSVSREKKESFPLTVTSAQKNPTAFYLCASKGLPNTEAFFGQGTRLTVV.

CDR3 bases: TGTGCCAGCCGAGCGGGGGACCATCAGCCCCAGCATTTT. Protein sequence: CASRAGDHQPQHF. V is TRBV18 and J is TRBJ1-5; D is possibly TRBD1 (5 bases). Trimming shortened V by 8 bases and J by 5 bases, and 13 bases separated the two germline ends. The CDR3 consists of 13 residues. Germline loops: CDR1 KGHSH, CDR2 LQKENI.

In DNA form, the CDR3 reads TGTGCCACCAGTGGCGGAGCGGGCGGGGGGGAGCAGTTCTTC. This codes for CATSGGAGGGEQFF. The chain carries TRBV24-1 and TRBJ2-1; 8 nucleotides align to TRBD2. The CDR3 has 14 amino acids. CDR1 and CDR2 (germline): KGHDR, SFDVKD. V lost 5 bases, J lost 10 bases, and 9 bases stayed unmatched.

The V call is TRBV7-3, the J call TRBJ1-6, with 7 bases lining up with TRBD1. Germline V gives CDR1 SGHTA, CDR2 FQGTGA. This CDR3 is built from 15 residues. J lost 9 bases, V lost 1 base, and 6 bases had no gene match. For the CDR3, the DNA is TGTGCCAGCAGCTTAAGGGGGACAGTGATTTCACCCCTCCACTTT. Its protein product is CASSLRGTVISPLHF.

This CDR3 reads CASSAGSFEWDTRLRETQYF. DNA of the CDR3: TGTGCCAGCAGTGCCGGAAGCTTCGAGTGGGACACTAGGCTGCGAGAGACCCAGTACTTC. V is TRBV6-1 and J is TRBJ2-5, with D perhaps TRBD1 (6 bases). In germline, CDR1 is MNHNS, CDR2 SASEGT. This CDR3 comprises 20 residues. V lost 4 bases and J lost 4, with 31 bases in between.

The V call is TRBV7-9, the J call TRBJ2-3; no reliable D call. The V gene lost 5 bases and the J gene lost 0 bases, with 12 bases spanning the gap. Per the germline V gene, CDR1 is SEHNR and CDR2 is FQNEAQ (reference sequence). There are 15 residues in the CDR3. The CDR3 here is CASSPVAASTDTQYF. CDR3 nucleotides: TGTGCCAGCAGCCCAGTCGCGGCTAGCACAGATACGCAGTATTTT.

This rearrangement joins TRBV6-5 to TRBJ2-7; D not certain. Germline V gene sequence: CDR1 MNHEY, CDR2 SVGAGI. The CDR3 totals 15 residues. Trimming took off 0 bases at V and 2 bases at J, with 11 bases between the two ends. CDR3: CASSYSIASPYEQYF. CDR3 in DNA: TGTGCCAGCAGTTACTCGATAGCCTCGCCCTACGAGCAGTACTTC.

This sequence joins TRBV20-1 and TRBJ1-5, with 7 positions matching TRBD1. Germline values: CDR1 DFQATT, CDR2 SNEGSKA (reference sequence). After removal of 6 bases from V and 6 bases from J, the junction contained 2 bases not matched to a gene. The CDR3 is made up of 11 amino acids. The CDR3 loop is CSAGGSQPQHF. The DNA for the CDR3 is TGCAGTGCAGGGGGCAGTCAGCCCCAGCATTTT.

This clone was detected only once. V and J are TRBV6-1 and TRBJ2-7; the match to TRBD2 covers 9 bases. Germline V gene data show CDR1 as MNHNS and CDR2 as SASEGT. V was clipped by 3 bases and J by 0 bases; unmatched bases: 12. The CDR3 length is 18 residues. CDR3 protein: CASSEGGLAGLSSYEQYF. CDR3 bases: TGTGCCAGCAGTGAGGGTGGGCTAGCGGGACTAAGCTCCTACGAGCAGTACTTC.

The chain links TRBV29-1 to TRBJ1-1; unclear D gene. The CDR3 sequence is 15 residues long. Germline V gives CDR1 SQVTM, CDR2 ANQGSEA. V was shortened by 1 base and J by 5 bases, with 17 bases between the two germline ends. The CDR3 region is CSVEAKKRERTEAFF. CDR3 DNA sequence: TGCAGCGTTGAAGCAAAAAAGAGGGAGAGAACTGAAGCTTTCTTT.

The CDR3 DNA reads TGTGCCACCCGACCCGGGACAAGCAACTATGGCTACACCTTC. This gives the protein CATRPGTSNYGYTF. The J gene is TRBJ1-2, the V gene TRBV10-3; TRBD1 might be the D (6 bases). Germline loops: CDR1 ENHRY, CDR2 SYGVKD. The germline V and J ends were trimmed by 10 bases and 2 bases, with 17 bases remaining between them. The CDR3 sequence is 14 residues long.